Detailed here is one T cell receptor beta chain. The sample belongs to a study of T cell responses to AZD1222 COVID-19 vaccine. The CDR3 consists of 15 residues. Trimming shortened V by 4 bases and J by 0 bases, and 12 bases separated the two germline ends. Data came from immunoSEQ multiplex PCR; TCRdb stores just in-frame clones and leaves some out. Seen here are 120,000 or so clones, roughly 88% observed once, and the top ten hold roughly a quarter. Sequences were derived from peripheral blood, sampled 28 days after the second AZD1222 dose. The sequence was collected from an adult who received the AZD1222 COVID-19 vaccine. This chain links TRBV23-1 with TRBJ1-1; D gene unclear. TRBV23-1 is classed as an ORF, of uncertain function. In DNA form, the CDR3 reads TGCGCCAGCAGTCGAGTACACGGAATGAACACTGAAGCTTTCTTT. This encodes CASSRVHGMNTEAFF.